This is a list of T cell receptor beta chains from one sample in a study of blood T cells in healthy people across ages. TCRdb recomputed calls from the 5' RACE reads with MiXCR, one row per CDR3 protein. The table lists about 1.8 million distinct CDR3 sequences, less than 50% of them singletons. Sequencing was done on a sample of blood. These receptors all come from a woman aged 40 to 49 in good health. CDR3s include the opening cysteine and the closing phenylalanine or tryptophan. The D gene is left open where the match is weak.

V gene: TRBV6-5
D gene: -
J gene: TRBJ2-5
CDR3 protein: CASSHVSAGQETQYF

V gene: TRBV4-3
D gene: TRBD2
J gene: TRBJ2-3
CDR3 protein: CASSQDQGLTPSLPGEDTQYF

V gene: TRBV27
D gene: -
J gene: TRBJ2-3
CDR3 protein: CASSSVLAGTDTQYF

V gene: TRBV6-5
D gene: TRBD1
J gene: TRBJ2-7
CDR3 protein: CASTVAIQGAFYEQYF

V gene: TRBV29-1
D gene: -
J gene: TRBJ1-2
CDR3 protein: CSAETGFNYGYTF

V gene: TRBV12-3/TRBV12-4
D gene: -
J gene: TRBJ2-3
CDR3 protein: CASSLNVGVADTQYF

V gene: TRBV6-1
D gene: -
J gene: TRBJ1-1
CDR3 protein: CASSVLRGGEAFF

V gene: TRBV6-5
D gene: TRBD2
J gene: -
CDR3 protein: CASSYSNAGGRETQYF

V gene: TRBV5-1
D gene: TRBD1
J gene: TRBJ1-1
CDR3 protein: CASSSGTGVLDTEAFF

V gene: TRBV9
D gene: TRBD1
J gene: TRBJ2-1
CDR3 protein: CASSVEGTAYNEQFF

V gene: TRBV2
D gene: -
J gene: -
CDR3 protein: CASKGQAALGEQYF

V gene: TRBV9
D gene: -
J gene: TRBJ2-1
CDR3 protein: CASSPRGRNEQFF

V gene: TRBV7-9
D gene: TRBD1
J gene: TRBJ2-7
CDR3 protein: CASSLRTGDSSYEQYF

V gene: TRBV29-1
D gene: TRBD2
J gene: TRBJ2-1
CDR3 protein: CSVRLAGGPQNEQFF

V gene: TRBV20-1
D gene: TRBD1
J gene: TRBJ1-2
CDR3 protein: CSARDHTLGQGEDYGYTF

V gene: TRBV4-3
D gene: -
J gene: TRBJ2-5
CDR3 protein: CASSRTNGNPQETQYF

V gene: TRBV5-1
D gene: -
J gene: TRBJ2-5
CDR3 protein: CATREGQPTPETQYF

V gene: TRBV7-8
D gene: TRBD2
J gene: TRBJ2-3
CDR3 protein: CASSRSGGPTDTQYF

V gene: TRBV20-1
D gene: TRBD2
J gene: TRBJ2-3
CDR3 protein: CSARGLVVVRASTDTQYF

V gene: TRBV5-6
D gene: -
J gene: TRBJ2-5
CDR3 protein: CASSAAGQHQETQYF

V gene: TRBV20-1
D gene: -
J gene: TRBJ1-2
CDR3 protein: CSARDGGTPYYGYTF

V gene: TRBV27
D gene: TRBD1
J gene: TRBJ2-7
CDR3 protein: CASSSGGTGAYEQYF

V gene: TRBV4-3
D gene: TRBD1
J gene: TRBJ1-2
CDR3 protein: CASSLITGTGGGYTF

V gene: TRBV29-1
D gene: -
J gene: TRBJ1-1
CDR3 protein: CSVDTGFTEAFF

V gene: TRBV12-5
D gene: TRBD2
J gene: TRBJ2-1
CDR3 protein: CASGLVRELAGHNEQFF

V gene: TRBV6-1
D gene: -
J gene: TRBJ2-7
CDR3 protein: CASSEMGAYEQYF

V gene: TRBV11-1
D gene: -
J gene: TRBJ2-1
CDR3 protein: CASSVQDSSYNEQFF

V gene: TRBV4-1
D gene: TRBD1
J gene: TRBJ2-5
CDR3 protein: CASSQEHGGTGFGETQYF

V gene: TRBV11-2
D gene: TRBD1
J gene: -
CDR3 protein: CASSLDPGQGETQYF

V gene: TRBV5-1
D gene: -
J gene: TRBJ2-5
CDR3 protein: CASSADNRLLETQYF

V gene: TRBV28
D gene: -
J gene: TRBJ2-7
CDR3 protein: CASSSPGTASYEQYF

V gene: TRBV7-9
D gene: TRBD1
J gene: TRBJ1-2
CDR3 protein: CASSSLPGQGAHRGYTF

V gene: TRBV5-1
D gene: -
J gene: TRBJ2-3
CDR3 protein: CASSLILGVDTQYF

V gene: TRBV28
D gene: -
J gene: TRBJ1-2
CDR3 protein: CASSLVGTPGYGYTF